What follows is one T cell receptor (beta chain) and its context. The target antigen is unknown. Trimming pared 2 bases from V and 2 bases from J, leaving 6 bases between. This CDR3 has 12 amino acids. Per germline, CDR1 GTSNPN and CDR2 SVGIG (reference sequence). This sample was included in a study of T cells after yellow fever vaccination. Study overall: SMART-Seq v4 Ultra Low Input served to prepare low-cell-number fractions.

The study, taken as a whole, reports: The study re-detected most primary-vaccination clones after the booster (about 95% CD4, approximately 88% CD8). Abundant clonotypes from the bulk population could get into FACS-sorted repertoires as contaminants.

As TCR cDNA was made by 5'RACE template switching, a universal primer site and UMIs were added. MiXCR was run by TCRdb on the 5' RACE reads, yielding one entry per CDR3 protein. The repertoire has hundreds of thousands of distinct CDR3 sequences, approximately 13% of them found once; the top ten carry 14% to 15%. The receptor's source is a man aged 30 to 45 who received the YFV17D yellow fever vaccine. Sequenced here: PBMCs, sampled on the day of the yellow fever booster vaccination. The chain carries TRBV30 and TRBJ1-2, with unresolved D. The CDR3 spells CAWSPQNYGYTF. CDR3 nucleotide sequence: TGTGCCTGGAGTCCACAGAACTATGGCTACACCTTC.